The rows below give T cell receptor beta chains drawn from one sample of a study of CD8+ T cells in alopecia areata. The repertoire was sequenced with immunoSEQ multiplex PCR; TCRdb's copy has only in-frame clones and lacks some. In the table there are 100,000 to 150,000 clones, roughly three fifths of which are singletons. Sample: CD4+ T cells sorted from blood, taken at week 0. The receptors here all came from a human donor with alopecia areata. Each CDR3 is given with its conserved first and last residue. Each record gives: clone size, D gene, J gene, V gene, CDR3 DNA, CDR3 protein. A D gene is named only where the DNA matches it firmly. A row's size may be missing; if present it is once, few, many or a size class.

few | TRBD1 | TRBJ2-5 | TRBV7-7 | TGTGCCAGCAGCCGCCGGACAGGGGCGAGGGGAGAGACCCAGTACTTC | CASSRRTGARGETQYF
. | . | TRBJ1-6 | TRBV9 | TGTGCCAGCAGCGTAGTTCTCGGGTTCCAACAATCTGGAAATAATTCACCCCTCCACTTT | CASSVVLGFQQSGNNSPLHF
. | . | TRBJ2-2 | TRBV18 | TGTGCCAGCTCACCAGGACGGGACACCGGGGAGCTGTTTTTT | CASSPGRDTGELFF
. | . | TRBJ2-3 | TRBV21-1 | TGTGCCAGCAGCAAAGATGGGTGCACAGATACGCAGTATTTT | CASSKDGCTDTQYF
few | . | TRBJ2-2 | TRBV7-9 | TGTGCCAGCAGCAGCCGATGGACCCCGAACACCGGGGAGCTGTTTTTT | CASSSRWTPNTGELFF
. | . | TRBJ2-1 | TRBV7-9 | TGTGCCAGCAGCTTAGAAGGGCGGGGTGAGCAGTTCTTC | CASSLEGRGEQFF
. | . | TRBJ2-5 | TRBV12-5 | TGTGCTAGTGGCCAGGACAGCCTTGAAGAGACCCAGTACTTC | CASGQDSLEETQYF
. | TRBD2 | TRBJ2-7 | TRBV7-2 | TGTGCCAGCAGCCCGACTAGCGGGGTAGGGTACGAGCAGTACTTC | CASSPTSGVGYEQYF
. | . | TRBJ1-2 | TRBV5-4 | TGTGCCAGCAGCCCGCGAGGGGTATATGGCTACACCTTC | CASSPRGVYGYTF
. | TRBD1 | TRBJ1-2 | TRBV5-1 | TGCGCCAGCAGCTCCTCAGGGGGCTCTAACTATGGCTACACCTTC | CASSSSGGSNYGYTF
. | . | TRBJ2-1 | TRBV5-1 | TGCGCCAGCAGCAGCGGTAGCTCCTACAATGAGCAGTTCTTC | CASSSGSSYNEQFF
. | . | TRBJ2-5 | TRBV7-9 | TGTGCCAGCAGCTTAACTCGGGGAATTGAGACCCAGTACTTC | CASSLTRGIETQYF
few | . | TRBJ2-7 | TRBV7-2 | TGTGCCAGCAGCTTAGCGATGGGCTACGAGCAGTACTTC | CASSLAMGYEQYF
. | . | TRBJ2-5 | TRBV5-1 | TGCGCCAGCAGCTCTACGGGGGAACAAGAGACCCAGTACTTC | CASSSTGEQETQYF
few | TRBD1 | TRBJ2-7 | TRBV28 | TGTGCCAGCAGGGGACAGGGGGGCTTCAGTGAGCAGTACTTC | CASRGQGGFSEQYF
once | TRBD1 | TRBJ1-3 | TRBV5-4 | TGTGCCAGCAGCTTCGACAGGGCCGGAAACACCATATATTTT | CASSFDRAGNTIYF
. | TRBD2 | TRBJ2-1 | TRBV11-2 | TGTGCCAGCAGCTTAGTCCCCGGAGGAACTAGCGGGGGCAATGAGCAGTTCTTC | CASSLVPGGTSGGNEQFF
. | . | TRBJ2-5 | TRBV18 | TGTGCCAGCTCACCCAGCTTTGAAACAGAGACCCAGTACTTC | CASSPSFETETQYF
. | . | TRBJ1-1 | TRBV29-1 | TGCAGCGTTTGTTGGTCCGTACGGGATCCTGAAGCTTTCTTT | CSVCWSVRDPEAFF
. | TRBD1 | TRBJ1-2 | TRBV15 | TGTGCCACCAGCAGATCGGGGGCAGGGGGCTATGGCTACACCTTC | CATSRSGAGGYGYTF
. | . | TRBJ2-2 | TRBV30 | TGTGCCTGGAGTGGCAGGTCATTATTGGCCGGGGAGCTGTTTTTT | CAWSGRSLLAGELFF